Described below is a single TCR beta chain sequence and its context. Its specificity is not known. This entry is derived from a study of identical twins. The study, taken as a whole, reports: Zero-insertion analyses might be partly confounded by invariant T cells like MAIT and iNKT. Twins' surplus sharing was weaker for beta out-of-frame sequences.

TCRdb recomputed calls from the 5' RACE reads with MiXCR, one row per CDR3 protein. The sample gives roughly 1.6 million distinct CDR3 sequences, 25% to 35% of which show up once; under 0.35% is in the top ten. The CDR3 extends over 13 amino acids. Looked up from germline, CDR1 is DFQATT and CDR2 is SNEGSKA (reference sequence). V dropped 4 bases and J dropped 6; count of bases not matched to a gene: 7. The receptor was isolated from a newborn girl in good health. Sequencing was done on a sample of cord blood. The chain employs TRBV20-1 and TRBJ2-3, with 7 bases aligning to TRBD2. The CDR3 reads CSAIREAGDTQYF. Here the CDR3 DNA reads TGCAGTGCTATTCGGGAGGCGGGGGATACGCAGTATTTT.